This entry lists 2 T cell receptor beta chains sequenced from one sample in a study of T cell responses to AZD1222 COVID-19 vaccine. Repertoires were generated with immunoSEQ multiplex PCR, while TCRdb's copy carries only in-frame clones and drops some. This sample has about 70,000 clones; 85% occur once, and the top ten carry about a fifth. The sequenced sample was peripheral blood, obtained on day 0 of AZD1222 vaccination. These receptors originate from an adult in good health.

V usage is TRBV5-8 and J usage is TRBJ1-1, with D hard to call. The CDR3 consists of 14 residues. The germline V gene has CDR1 SGHTS and CDR2 YDEGEE. V dropped 4 bases and J dropped 3 bases, with 13 bases sitting between them. Written as DNA, the CDR3 is TGTGCCAGCAGCGTTACCGGGGATCACACTGAAGCTTTCTTT. This gives the protein CASSVTGDHTEAFF.

The chain combines TRBV5-5 with TRBJ2-7; no firm D call. Per the germline V gene, CDR1 is SGHKS and CDR2 is YYEKEE (reference sequence). This CDR3 comprises 16 residues. V was shortened by 0 bases and J by 2 bases, with 15 bases between the two germline ends. The CDR3 DNA is TGTGCCAGCAGCTTGGTAGCAATCACCTCGACCTACGAGCAGTACTTC. It yields the protein CASSLVAITSTYEQYF.